Listed here are 16 T cell receptor beta chains from one sample, sequenced in a study of OX40 agonist ivuxolimab in advanced cancers. Produced via immunoSEQ multiplex PCR; TCRdb's table is partial and in-frame only. Of fewer than 70,000 clones listed, less than 90% are singletons. Source: CD4+ or CD8+ T cells sorted from blood, taken in a trial of the OX40 agonist ivuxolimab. The receptor set was obtained from an adult with an advanced solid tumor such as melanoma, head and neck, liver or kidney cancer.

This clone was found once. The chain has TRBV2 and TRBJ1-1; D perhaps matches TRBD1 (5 bases). Germline CDR1 reads SNHLY; CDR2 reads FYNNEI. The length of the CDR3 is 13 residues. Trimming removed 6 bases at V and 4 bases at J, with 12 bases between. CDR3 sequence: CASRGRETTEAFF. CDR3 sequence (DNA): TGTGCCAGCAGGGGCAGGGAGACCACTGAAGCTTTCTTT.

This clone occurred a few times. The chain recombines TRBV9 with TRBJ2-5; 9 bases map to TRBD1. CDR3 length equals 15 residues. Germline V gene data show CDR1 as SGDLS and CDR2 as YYNGEE. V lost 3 bases to trimming and J lost 4 bases; unmatched junction nucleotides: 7. The CDR3 region has the DNA TGTGCCAGCAGCGAGGGACAGGGAGGAACAGAGACCCAGTACTTC. Translated: CASSEGQGGTETQYF.

The rearrangement links TRBV5-4 to TRBJ1-4; possible D gene TRBD1, 6 bases. Germline V gives CDR1 SGHNT, CDR2 YYREEE (reference sequence). V gave up 5 bases and J gave up 3 bases, with 14 bases separating them. The CDR3 is 15 amino acids. The CDR3 sequence: CASSKGQNPNEKLFF. The DNA for the CDR3 is TGTGCCAGCAGTAAAGGACAGAACCCTAATGAAAAACTGTTTTTT.

This chain joins TRBV7-2 and TRBJ2-7; maybe TRBD2 (5 bases). The germline V and J ends were trimmed by 2 bases and 3 bases, with 8 bases remaining between them. Looked up from germline, CDR1 is SGHTA and CDR2 is FQGNSA. This CDR3 spans 13 amino acids. Written as DNA, the CDR3 is TGTGCCAGCAGCTTATCGAGGGACTACGAGCAGTACTTC. It encodes CASSLSRDYEQYF.

This chain joins TRBV7-6 and TRBJ2-5; D is ambiguous. Trimming pared 1 base from V and 5 bases from J, leaving 11 bases between. In germline, CDR1 is SGHVS, CDR2 FNYEAQ. The length of the CDR3 is 14 residues. The CDR3 DNA is TGTGCCAGCAGCTTAGTTCCGACTTTGGAGACCCAGTACTTC. Translating gives CASSLVPTLETQYF. Complete variable domain (other parts from reference TRBV7-6 and TRBJ2-5): GAGVSQSPRYKVTKRGQDVALRCDPISGHVSLYWYRQALGQGPEFLTYFNYEAQQDKSGLPNDRFSAERPEGSISTLTIQRTEQRDSAMYRCASSLVPTLETQYFGPGTRLLVL.

This chain joins TRBV4-1 and TRBJ2-1; D is unresolved. Germline V lookup: CDR1 MGHRA, CDR2 YSYEKL. Trimming cost V 2 bases and J 4 bases, with 18 bases left between them. The CDR3 sequence is 17 residues long. CDR3 DNA sequence: TGCGCCAGCAGCCAACCGTTATTCATTTACAAATACAATGAGCAGTTCTTC. Translation gives CASSQPLFIYKYNEQFF.

The chain combines TRBV25-1 with TRBJ2-1; TRBD1 agrees at 9 bases. This CDR3 has 16 residues. Germline V gene sequence: CDR1 MGHDK, CDR2 SYGVNS. V gave up 3 bases and J gave up 8 bases; unmatched junction bases: 11. The CDR3 sequence is CASSDWTGATYDEQFF. CDR3 coding DNA: TGTGCCAGCAGTGACTGGACAGGGGCGACCTATGATGAGCAGTTCTTC.

This clone has more than one count but fewer than ten. The rearrangement links TRBV4-3 to TRBJ1-4; D perhaps matches TRBD1 (5 bases). Germline V gene sequence: CDR1 LGHNA, CDR2 YSLEER. V was clipped by 0 bases and J by 8 bases, with 13 bases between them. This CDR3 spans 15 amino acids. For the CDR3, the DNA is TGCGCCAGCAGCCAAGAAACAGAAGGGGCAGAAAAACTGTTTTTT. Its translation: CASSQETEGAEKLFF.

This chain links TRBV5-4 with TRBJ1-1; D is undetermined. Germline V CDR1 and CDR2: SGHNT, YYREEE (reference sequence). Trimming stripped 3 bases from V and 0 bases from J, with 12 bases between. CDR3 length: 15 residues. In DNA, the CDR3 is TGTGCCAGCAGCTATTATACGATCATGAACACTGAAGCTTTCTTT. It yields the protein CASSYYTIMNTEAFF.

The chain combines TRBV27 with TRBJ1-1; TRBD1 agrees at 9 bases. The CDR3 spans 15 residues. V lost 9 bases to trimming and J lost 6 bases; unmatched junction nucleotides: 14. The germline V gene encodes CDR1 MNHEY and CDR2 SMNVEV (reference sequence). CDR3 in DNA: TGTGCCAGTTACGCCCCGGGACAGGGTATTGCTGAAGCTTTCTTT. Protein sequence: CASYAPGQGIAEAFF.

V is TRBV9 and J is TRBJ1-1; 7 nucleotides align to TRBD1. This CDR3 is built from 16 residues. Germline CDR1 reads SGDLS; CDR2 reads YYNGEE. With 0 bases clipped from V and 2 bases from J, the junction kept 7 bases outside the gene matches. The CDR3 coding sequence is TGTGCCAGCAGCGTAGGAGTCGGACAGGCAAACACTGAAGCTTTCTTT. This sequence encodes CASSVGVGQANTEAFF.

The chain joins TRBV6-5 to TRBJ1-1, with 7 bases aligning to TRBD1. The CDR3 sequence is 15 residues long. V was clipped by 5 bases and J by 1 base; unmatched bases: 7. CDR1 is MNHEY and CDR2 is SVGAGI in the germline V gene. The CDR3 DNA follows: TGTGCCAGCAGTCTAGGGGGGGACAGGAACACTGAAGCTTTCTTT. This gives the protein CASSLGGDRNTEAFF.

The rearrangement uses TRBV27 and TRBJ1-2, with TRBD1 matching over 10 bases. The CDR3 covers 14 residues. Losses at the gene ends were 5 bases for V and 6 bases for J; bases not matched to a gene: 6. Germline-derived CDR1 and CDR2 are MNHEY and SMNVEV (reference sequence). CDR3 residues: CASSPGTGVHGYTF. The DNA of the CDR3 is TGTGCCAGCAGTCCCGGGACAGGGGTCCATGGCTACACCTTC.

The chain combines TRBV6-6 with TRBJ1-1; the D gene is possibly TRBD1 (5 bases). Germline CDR1 MNHNY, CDR2 SVGAGI (reference sequence). The V gene lost 6 bases and the J gene lost 14 bases, with 22 bases spanning the gap. The CDR3 has 13 residues. The CDR3 sequence: CASSPTRDRRNFF. CDR3 DNA: TGTGCCAGCAGCCCAACAAGGGACCGGAGAAACTTCTTT.

The chain recombines TRBV4-2 with TRBJ2-7; TRBD1 aligns across 7 bases. The CDR3 is made up of 15 amino acids. Germline CDR1 LGHNA, CDR2 YNFKEQ. V lost 1 base, J lost 4 bases, and 7 bases stayed unmatched. CDR3 protein: CASSQVWQGVYEQYF. CDR3 coding DNA: TGTGCCAGCAGCCAAGTTTGGCAGGGGGTATACGAGCAGTACTTC.

The rearrangement links TRBV30 to TRBJ2-7; D possibly corresponds to TRBD2 (6 bases). Trimming pared 4 bases from V and 8 bases from J, leaving 12 bases between. Germline V gene lookup returns CDR1 GTSNPN and CDR2 SVGIG (reference sequence). This CDR3 is 11 amino acids long. The CDR3 loop reads CAWKLAQQQYF. CDR3 nucleotide sequence: TGTGCCTGGAAACTAGCACAGCAGCAGTACTTC.